Following are 21 T cell receptor beta chains from one sample sequenced in a study of shared clonotypes between healthy human individuals. Only in-frame clones appear in the TCRdb table, and some are missing; sequencing was by immunoSEQ multiplex PCR. The sample carries about 2.1 million clones, 93% recorded once. Terminally differentiated effector memory CD45RA+ cells were excluded by CCR7 positive selection of CD45RO-negative cells. The material sequenced was naive CD8+ T cells from PBMCs. The receptors come from a man younger than 30 in good health. Some clones in this sample may be carry-over from other donors' samples.

Note on this clone: Other DNA sequences from this sample encode an identical CDR3 as well. The J gene is TRBJ1-3, the V gene TRBV9, with D unresolved. Trimming stripped 0 bases from V and 0 bases from J, with 7 bases between. Looked up from germline, CDR1 is SGDLS and CDR2 is YYNGEE. The CDR3 is made up of 15 amino acids. For the CDR3, the DNA is TGTGCCAGCAGCGTAGACGGGAGCTCTGGAAACACCATATATTTT. It is translated as CASSVDGSSGNTIYF.

The chain is built from TRBV7-9 and TRBJ2-7, with 8 bases that match TRBD2. After removal of 5 bases from V and 3 bases from J, the junction contained 6 bases not matched to a gene. CDR3 size: 14 residues. Germline CDR1 and CDR2: SEHNR and FQNEAQ (reference sequence). This CDR3 is CASSPSGSRYEQYF. The CDR3 bases are TGTGCCAGCAGCCCCAGCGGGAGCCGCTACGAGCAGTACTTC.

The rearrangement joins TRBV2 to TRBJ2-7; 7 nucleotides agree with TRBD1. The CDR3 runs 11 residues. Germline V gene sequence: CDR1 SNHLY, CDR2 FYNNEI. Trimming took 7 bases from V and 5 from J; bases not matched to a gene: 2. The CDR3 DNA follows: TGTGCCAGCACGACAGGGAACGAGCAGTACTTC. Its translation: CASTTGNEQYF.

Worth noting for this clone: The same CDR3 can be traced to other DNA sequences in this sample. The chain recombines TRBV27 with TRBJ2-7, with D maybe TRBD2 (5 bases). Trimming took off 4 bases at V and 1 base at J, with 8 bases between the two ends. The germline CDR1 and CDR2 sequences are MNHEY and SMNVEV (reference sequence). CDR3 size: 13 residues. This chain's CDR3 is CASSYGRSYEQYF. CDR3 coding DNA: TGTGCCAGCAGTTATGGGAGATCCTACGAGCAGTACTTC.

The rearrangement joins TRBV7-8 to TRBJ2-1, with a weak D call TRBD2 (5 bases). Germline V lookup: CDR1 SGHVS, CDR2 FQNEAQ. The ends were cut back, 7 bases at V and 11 bases at J, with 12 bases in the middle. The CDR3 spans 11 residues. DNA of the CDR3: TGTGCCAGCACTTACGAGCGGCAGCAGTTCTTC. Residues: CASTYERQQFF.

The chain has TRBV2 and TRBJ2-7; 7 positions match TRBD1. The CDR3 runs 15 residues. Per the germline V gene, CDR1 is SNHLY and CDR2 is FYNNEI. With V trimmed by 8 bases and J by 7 bases, 17 bases remained unmatched. The CDR3 DNA is TGTGCCAGCGGGGAAGCCACGGGACAGCTCCTGGAGCAGTACTTC. Its translation: CASGEATGQLLEQYF.

The chain carries TRBV4-1 and TRBJ1-5; maybe TRBD1 (6 bases). CDR1 and CDR2 from the germline V gene are MGHRA and YSYEKL. The CDR3 loop spans 16 amino acids. Trimming pared 5 bases from V and 7 bases from J, leaving 21 bases between. The CDR3 DNA follows: TGCGCCAGCAGCTCCGTTTTAGGGGACACGGGGCAGCCCCAGCATTTT. As protein: CASSSVLGDTGQPQHF.

The chain carries TRBV27 and TRBJ2-1, with 9 bases lining up with TRBD1. Germline V gene sequence: CDR1 MNHEY, CDR2 SMNVEV (reference sequence). This CDR3 has 14 amino acids. Trimming at V came to 7 bases and at J to 1 base, leaving 2 bases not matched to a gene. CDR3 residues: CASTDRGSYNEQFF. The CDR3 DNA follows: TGTGCCAGCACCGACAGGGGGTCCTACAATGAGCAGTTCTTC.

This chain links TRBV5-4 with TRBJ1-1; the D gene is possibly TRBD1 (5 bases). Looked up from germline, CDR1 is SGHNT and CDR2 is YYREEE (reference sequence). Trimming stripped 3 bases from V and 3 bases from J, with 18 bases between. The CDR3 has 16 residues. The CDR3 sequence is CASSWDRGSVDTEAFF. The DNA for the CDR3 is TGTGCCAGCAGCTGGGACCGGGGATCTGTGGACACTGAAGCTTTCTTT. The whole variable domain, remainder taken from reference TRBV5-4 and TRBJ1-1, is ETGVTQSPTHLIKTRGQQVTLRCSSQSGHNTVSWYQQALGQGPQFIFQYYREEENGRGNFPPRFSGLQFPNYSSELNVNALELDDSALYLCASSWDRGSVDTEAFFGQGTRLTVV.

This clone was counted a single time. The genes are TRBV28 and TRBJ2-7; TRBD2 aligns across 13 bases. The J segment lost 2 bases and the V segment lost 8 bases, leaving 12 bases of the junction unmatched. This CDR3 is 17 amino acids long. The germline V gene has CDR1 MDHEN and CDR2 SYDVKM. The CDR3 protein is CASGGTSGTLPPYEQYF. The CDR3 DNA reads as TGTGCCAGCGGTGGGACTAGCGGGACCCTGCCCCCCTACGAGCAGTACTTC.

This sequence joins TRBV29-1 and TRBJ2-7; D could derive from TRBD1 or TRBD2 (5 bases each). Germline CDR1 is SQVTM and CDR2 is ANQGSEA. CDR3 length: 14 amino acids. Trimming pared 4 bases from V and 2 bases from J, leaving 15 bases between. This chain's CDR3 is CSVVGESATYEQYF. CDR3 coding DNA: TGCAGCGTTGTGGGGGAAAGTGCGACCTACGAGCAGTACTTC.

In its sample, this clone was seen once. The rearrangement links TRBV11-2 to TRBJ1-5, with TRBD1 matching over 8 bases. Trimming removed 2 bases from V and 2 bases from J; junction bases left unmatched: 2. The germline V gene has CDR1 SGHAT and CDR2 FQNNGV. CDR3 length equals 15 residues. CDR3 residues: CASSLMDRGNQPQHF. Written as DNA, the CDR3 is TGTGCCAGCAGCTTAATGGACAGGGGCAATCAGCCCCAGCATTTT. The full variable domain, rest sourced from reference TRBV11-2 and TRBJ1-5, is EAGVAQSPRYKIIEKRQSVAFWCNPISGHATLYWYQQILGQGPKLLIQFQNNGVVDDSQLPKDRFSAERLKGVDSTLKIQPAKLEDSAVYLCASSLMDRGNQPQHFGDGTRLSIL.

In regard to this clone: The same CDR3 also results from other DNA sequences found in this sample. The V call is TRBV6-5, the J call TRBJ2-7, with TRBD2 matching over 7 bases. Germline CDR1 and CDR2: MNHEY and SVGAGI. CDR3 length: 13 amino acids. V gave up 2 bases and J gave up 3 bases; unmatched junction bases: 1. CDR3 sequence reads: CASSYREGYEQYF. CDR3 sequence (DNA): TGTGCCAGCAGTTACAGGGAGGGCTACGAGCAGTACTTC.

The J gene is TRBJ2-4, the V gene TRBV7-9; TRBD2 might be the D (5 bases). Germline V gives CDR1 SEHNR, CDR2 FQNEAQ (reference sequence). Between the trimmed V and J ends, which lost 4 bases and 0 bases, there was a span of 19 bases. The CDR3 contains 18 residues. The CDR3 is CASSSREQLNQAKNIQYF. CDR3 sequence (DNA): TGTGCCAGCAGCTCCCGGGAACAGTTGAATCAAGCCAAAAACATTCAGTACTTC.

The V gene is TRBV4-1, the J gene TRBJ1-5; perhaps TRBD1 as D (6 bases). The germline V and J ends were trimmed by 4 bases and 4 bases, with 14 bases remaining between them. The germline CDR1 and CDR2 sequences are MGHRA and YSYEKL. The CDR3 has 15 amino acids. In DNA form, the CDR3 reads TGCGCCAGCAGCCCGGACAGTAAGAGGAATCAGCCCCAGCATTTT. It codes for CASSPDSKRNQPQHF.

The chain carries TRBV15 and TRBJ2-1, with 10 bases matching TRBD2. There are 15 residues in the CDR3. Looked up from germline, CDR1 is LNHNV and CDR2 is YYDKDF (reference sequence). Unmatched junction bases numbered 4, after V lost 5 bases and J lost 3 bases. The CDR3 DNA reads TGTGCCACCAGCGGAGGACTAGCGGACTACAATGAGCAGTTCTTC. Amino acid sequence: CATSGGLADYNEQFF.

The table lists this clone with a count of one. The chain combines TRBV5-4 with TRBJ2-1; 9 positions agree with TRBD2. Germline-derived CDR1 and CDR2 are SGHNT and YYREEE (reference sequence). J was trimmed by 6 bases and V by 4 bases; bases with no gene match: 14. The CDR3 runs to 17 residues. CDR3 nucleotide sequence: TGTGCCAGCAGCCCCCGATCTTTAGCGGGAGATCTCAATGAGCAGTTCTTC. This sequence encodes CASSPRSLAGDLNEQFF.

The chain couples TRBV28 to TRBJ2-5, with 8 bases fitting TRBD2. V lost 6 bases to trimming and J lost 5 bases; unmatched junction nucleotides: 8. This CDR3 is built from 14 residues. Germline-derived CDR1 and CDR2 are MDHEN and SYDVKM. CDR3 bases: TGTGCCAGCAGGGTCCGGGGGGGCGCGGAGACCCAGTACTTC. Amino acid sequence: CASRVRGGAETQYF.

The rearrangement uses TRBV7-8 and TRBJ2-1; TRBD2 might be the D (6 bases). Germline loops: CDR1 SGHVS, CDR2 FQNEAQ. The CDR3 consists of 18 residues. V lost 5 bases and J lost 0, with 20 bases in between. This chain's CDR3 is CASSTPGGTPSSYNEQFF. Here the CDR3 DNA reads TGTGCCAGCAGCACCCCGGGCGGGACTCCGAGCTCCTACAATGAGCAGTTCTTC.

Note on this clone: The sample contains more than one DNA sequence encoding this CDR3. The genes are TRBV5-1 and TRBJ2-1; 12 positions match TRBD2. Trimming at V came to 0 bases and at J to 8 bases, leaving 6 bases not matched to a gene. This CDR3 is built from 16 residues. The V gene's germline CDR1 is SGHRS and CDR2 YFSETQ. The CDR3 sequence: CASSLARLAGVHEQFF. In DNA form, the CDR3 reads TGCGCCAGCAGCTTGGCCCGACTAGCGGGAGTTCATGAGCAGTTCTTC.

The chain employs TRBV4-1 and TRBJ2-5; 14 nucleotides agree with TRBD2. Germline V gene data show CDR1 as MGHRA and CDR2 as YSYEKL. Trimming at V came to 1 base and at J to 4 bases, leaving 11 bases not matched to a gene. The CDR3 runs to 19 residues. CDR3 nucleotides: TGCGCCAGCAGCCAAGTACAGGCGGGACTAGCGGGAGTAGGAGAGACCCAGTACTTC. Its protein is CASSQVQAGLAGVGETQYF.